This TCR beta chain was found in a study of blood T cell repertoires in COVID-19. In the study overall: Researchers got acute and convalescent COVID-19 samples from the United States, Italy and Spain. Sources were T cells, B-cell-depleted T cells, or PBMCs; the material itself was cDNA or gDNA.

The CDR3 runs to 14 residues. Germline-derived CDR1 and CDR2 are MNHEY and SVGEGT. V dropped 1 base and J dropped 4 bases, with 10 bases sitting between them. Under the authors' procedure: For nucleated cells, counts were estimated from reference gene primer amplification. Profiled with immunoSEQ multiplex PCR; TCRdb holds only in-frame clones, not every one. V, J and clone size are taken as reported in that table, and D and trimming were inferred from the DNA itself. The sample includes 150,000 or so clones, about 90% of them seen just once. J is TRBJ1-2 and V is TRBV6-2 or TRBV6-3; possibly TRBD1 for D (5 bases). What was sequenced was peripheral blood. This receptor was taken from a man aged 50 to 60 with acute or convalescent COVID-19. The CDR3 DNA reads as TGTGCCAGCAGTTACTTCGGGACTTCCTATGGCTACACCTTC. Translating it yields CASSYFGTSYGYTF.